The 27 T cell receptor beta chains listed next were all sequenced from one sample in a study of T-cell memory formation after mild COVID-19. TCRdb analysed the 5' RACE reads with MiXCR anew, one entry per CDR3 protein. The data contain 300,000 to 350,000 distinct CDR3 sequences, approximately 19% of them seen just once; the ten biggest clones take up around 20%. The sample comprised PBMCs or a T cell subset sorted from them (not recorded which). Every receptor here comes from a young man who had mild COVID-19 (a few samples of this study predate the infection). Cell type and time point are not known.

DNA for the CDR3: TGTGCCACCAGTGATCTCACAGGAAACGAGCAGTTCTTC. It translates to CATSDLTGNEQFF. The chain combines TRBV24-1 with TRBJ2-1; possibly TRBD1 for D (5 bases). Germline V gives CDR1 KGHDR, CDR2 SFDVKD. This CDR3 region has 13 residues. V dropped 3 bases and J dropped 10 bases, with 12 bases sitting between them.

The chain uses TRBV6-6 and TRBJ2-7; TRBD1 aligns across 8 bases. V dropped 5 bases and J dropped 3; count of bases not matched to a gene: 9. The germline CDR1 and CDR2 sequences are MNHNY and SVGAGI (reference sequence). The CDR3 has 15 residues. CDR3 DNA sequence: TGTGCCAGCAGTCTACTCGGACAGGGACGCTACGAGCAGTACTTC. Translated: CASSLLGQGRYEQYF.

V is TRBV29-1 and J is TRBJ2-3; D not resolved. Trimming took 5 bases from V and 0 from J, leaving 15 bases between them. In germline, CDR1 is SQVTM, CDR2 ANQGSEA. CDR3 length: 15 residues. The chain's CDR3 is CSVMKIASSTDTQYF. The DNA for the CDR3 is TGCAGCGTTATGAAAATCGCTTCTAGCACAGATACGCAGTATTTT.

The chain couples TRBV10-3 to TRBJ2-5; 10 bases align to TRBD2. Germline V gene data show CDR1 as ENHRY and CDR2 as SYGVKD. Trimming at V came to 2 bases and at J to 5 bases, leaving 8 bases not matched to a gene. The CDR3 runs 16 residues. CDR3 DNA: TGTGCCATCAGTGAGAGAGCGGGGGGGCCGGGTGAGACCCAGTACTTC. Amino acids: CAISERAGGPGETQYF.

This chain joins TRBV3-2 and TRBJ1-2; the table calls TRBD1, which could not be checked here. TRBV3-2 is noted as a pseudogene. The CDR3 is made up of 13 amino acids. CDR3 DNA sequence: TGTGCCAGCAGCCAACGCATTGGGGGAGGCTACACCTTC. This encodes CASSQRIGGGYTF.

This clonotype was observed a few times. The chain uses TRBV20-1 and TRBJ2-4, with 8 bases fitting TRBD2. V gave up 6 bases and J gave up 4 bases; unmatched junction bases: 5. In germline, CDR1 is DFQATT, CDR2 SNEGSKA (reference sequence). This CDR3 is 13 amino acids long. CDR3 DNA: TGCAGTGCCGCCCCGGGGGGGAAAAACATTCAGTACTTC. Its protein product is CSAAPGGKNIQYF.

This rearrangement joins TRBV7-2 to TRBJ1-3; D is uncertain. Germline CDR1 reads SGHTA; CDR2 reads FQGNSA. Trimming removed 6 bases from V and 8 bases from J, with 20 bases in between. This CDR3 has 15 residues. The CDR3 is CASSKDRVRVDTIYF. The CDR3 DNA follows: TGTGCCAGCAGTAAGGACCGGGTTCGGGTTGACACCATATATTTT.

The chain recombines TRBV3-1 with TRBJ2-3, with TRBD1 matching 7 bases. CDR1 is LGHDT, CDR2 YNNKEL, per germline (reference sequence). J gave up 1 base and V 4 bases, and 8 bases lay outside the gene matches. The CDR3 has 16 residues. CDR3 nucleotide sequence: TGTGCCAGCAGCCCGTCCAAAGGGGGCGGCACAGATACGCAGTATTTT. Residues: CASSPSKGGGTDTQYF.

The rearrangement uses TRBV20-1 and TRBJ1-6; D call uncertain. In germline, CDR1 is DFQATT, CDR2 SNEGSKA (reference sequence). The length of the CDR3 is 15 residues. Trimming stripped 6 bases from V and 7 bases from J, with 19 bases between. Written as DNA, the CDR3 is TGCAGTGCCAGGCCTCTGGGTGGCCGGAATTCACCCCTCCACTTT. Its protein product is CSARPLGGRNSPLHF.

This clonotype was seen only a few times. The chain carries TRBV12-3 or TRBV12-4 and TRBJ1-2, with D uncertain. V dropped 2 bases and J dropped 8 bases, with 15 bases sitting between them. The CDR3 loop spans 14 amino acids. For the CDR3, the DNA is TGTGCCAGCAGTTTAACCGACACGGGAGACGGCTACACCTTC. This translates into CASSLTDTGDGYTF.

This clonotype was recorded a few times. The chain employs TRBV5-1 and TRBJ1-2; no reliable D call. CDR1 and CDR2 from the germline V gene are SGHRS and YFSETQ. The V end was cut by 1 base, the J end by 5 bases, with 6 bases between. The CDR3 extends over 12 amino acids. The CDR3 here is CASSLSTYGYTF. Here the CDR3 DNA reads TGCGCCAGCAGCTTGTCGACGTATGGCTACACCTTC.

The table lists this clonotype with many counts. The rearrangement joins TRBV6-5 to TRBJ2-2; D remains unclear. Germline V lookup: CDR1 MNHEY, CDR2 SVGAGI. The V and J ends lost 2 bases and 1 base respectively, with 2 bases between them. The CDR3 totals 13 residues. CDR3 in amino acids: CASSYKNTGELFF. The CDR3 DNA is TGTGCCAGCAGTTACAAGAACACCGGGGAGCTGTTTTTT.

This clonotype was seen a handful of times. This chain links TRBV6-1 with TRBJ2-5; D is possibly TRBD2 (7 bases). V was pared by 6 bases and J by 4 bases, with 21 bases between. Germline-derived CDR1 and CDR2 are MNHNS and SASEGT. The CDR3 is 16 residues long. CDR3 amino acids: CASSPPRGPRGETQYF. DNA for the CDR3: TGTGCCAGCAGCCCCCCGCGGGGGCCCCGAGGAGAGACCCAGTACTTC.

The V call is TRBV6-5, the J call TRBJ2-1; 10 nucleotides agree with TRBD2. The CDR3 extends over 14 amino acids. Germline V gene data show CDR1 as MNHEY and CDR2 as SVGAGI. The V and J ends lost 7 bases and 9 bases, in that order; junction bases with no gene match: 9. The chain's CDR3 is CASTPSGGAVEQFF. As DNA, the CDR3 is TGTGCCAGCACTCCGAGCGGGGGGGCTGTTGAGCAGTTCTTC.

This clonotype came up many times. V and J are TRBV4-1 and TRBJ2-1, with D possibly TRBD1 on 5 matching bases. The V end was cut by 3 bases, the J end by 8 bases, with 11 bases between. The CDR3 sequence is 13 residues long. Germline CDR1 and CDR2: MGHRA and YSYEKL. CDR3 DNA sequence: TGCGCCAGCAGCCACCCCATAGGGGATGAGCAGTTCTTC. Protein product: CASSHPIGDEQFF.

The V call is TRBV20-1, the J call TRBJ2-5; TRBD1 or TRBD2 may be the D gene (6 bases each). Trimming removed 0 bases at V and 5 bases at J, with 13 bases between. Per the germline V gene, CDR1 is DFQATT and CDR2 is SNEGSKA (reference sequence). The CDR3 has 14 amino acids. DNA of the CDR3: TGCAGTGCTAGAGATTTAGGGGGGTACGAGACCCAGTACTTC. Its protein is CSARDLGGYETQYF.

V is TRBV4-1 and J is TRBJ2-1, with TRBD2 matching over 7 bases. The CDR3 consists of 13 residues. From germline, CDR1 is MGHRA and CDR2 YSYEKL. V was clipped by 6 bases and J by 6 bases; unmatched bases: 5. The CDR3 is CASRSGGGNEQFF. CDR3 sequence (DNA): TGCGCCAGCAGGAGTGGGGGGGGCAATGAGCAGTTCTTC.

This chain links TRBV10-3 with TRBJ1-2; TRBD1 is a possible D gene (6 bases). Trimming shortened V by 6 bases and J by 8 bases, and 16 bases separated the two germline ends. CDR1 and CDR2 (germline): ENHRY, SYGVKD. The CDR3 totals 13 residues. CDR3 in DNA: TGTGCCATCAGACCCACAGGGCGGGGCGGCTACACCTTC. It yields the protein CAIRPTGRGGYTF.

Only a few counts were recorded for this clonotype. V is TRBV6-6 and J is TRBJ2-2, with D unclear. This CDR3 contains 11 residues. V gave up 7 bases and J gave up 7 bases, with 7 bases separating them. The V gene's germline CDR1 is MNHNY and CDR2 SVGAGI (reference sequence). The CDR3 loop reads CASKTGGELFF. CDR3 coding DNA: TGTGCCAGCAAGACCGGCGGGGAGCTGTTTTTT.

The rearrangement uses TRBV12-3 or TRBV12-4 and TRBJ2-3; 8 bases agree with TRBD2. This CDR3 is built from 20 residues. With 6 bases clipped from V and 6 bases from J, the junction kept 26 bases outside the gene matches. In DNA form, the CDR3 reads TGTGCCAGCAGCGGTGTCCCGGGAGGGGCGGGGTCACCTTTCTGGGATACGCAGTATTTT. It specifies CASSGVPGGAGSPFWDTQYF.

V usage is TRBV7-9 and J usage is TRBJ1-5; 7 bases fit TRBD1. Germline V gene lookup returns CDR1 SEHNR and CDR2 FQNEAQ (reference sequence). The CDR3 covers 15 residues. After removal of 4 bases from V and 5 bases from J, the junction contained 8 bases not matched to a gene. CDR3 loop: CASSSTGHRDQPQHF. CDR3 nucleotides: TGTGCCAGCAGCTCGACAGGGCATAGGGATCAGCCCCAGCATTTT.

The rearrangement uses TRBV2 and TRBJ1-2; D call uncertain. V shed 6 bases and J shed 1 base, with 6 bases lying between them. Germline CDR1 reads SNHLY; CDR2 reads FYNNEI. The CDR3 totals 12 residues. CDR3 residues: CASRVYNYGYTF. Written as DNA, the CDR3 is TGTGCCAGCAGGGTTTATAACTATGGCTACACCTTC.

A few counts support this clonotype. This chain uses TRBV5-1 with TRBJ2-2; D unresolved. CDR1 is SGHRS and CDR2 is YFSETQ in the germline V gene. With 5 bases removed from V and 1 base from J, the gap between germline ends came to 6 bases. The length of the CDR3 is 13 residues. The DNA of the CDR3 is TGCGCCAGCAGTGAAGGGAACACCGGGGAGCTGTTTTTT. Residues: CASSEGNTGELFF.

This clonotype has more than one count but fewer than ten. V and J are TRBV7-2 and TRBJ2-3; TRBD2 is a possible D gene (5 bases). Germline V lookup: CDR1 SGHTA, CDR2 FQGNSA. V was cut by 2 bases and J by 5 bases, with 8 bases left in between. The CDR3 extends over 13 amino acids. DNA of the CDR3: TGTGCCAGCAGCTTAAGTGGAGGAGATACGCAGTATTTT. Protein: CASSLSGGDTQYF.

This clonotype was seen repeatedly, ten times or more. The V gene is TRBV18, the J gene TRBJ1-1; 9 bases agree with TRBD1. The germline V gene has CDR1 KGHSH and CDR2 LQKENI. The CDR3 extends over 17 amino acids. J gave up 1 base and V 4 bases, and 10 bases lay outside the gene matches. The chain's CDR3 is CASSQAGTGFRNTEAFF. The CDR3 DNA reads TGTGCCAGCTCACAGGCCGGGACAGGGTTTCGGAACACTGAAGCTTTCTTT.

The sample holds a few counts of this clonotype. The V gene is TRBV29-1, the J gene TRBJ1-5; D gene unclear. The CDR3 extends over 13 amino acids. The V gene lost 6 bases and the J gene lost 5 bases, with 14 bases spanning the gap. Germline V gene lookup returns CDR1 SQVTM and CDR2 ANQGSEA. CDR3 DNA: TGCAGCGTGGGTAGAAACTGGGATCAGCCCCAGCATTTT. This gives the protein CSVGRNWDQPQHF. Complete variable domain (other parts from reference TRBV29-1 and TRBJ1-5): SAVISQKPSRDICQRGTSLTIQCQVDSQVTMMFWYRQQPGQSLTLIATANQGSEATYESGFVIDKFPISRPNLTFSTLTVSNMSPEDSSIYLCSVGRNWDQPQHFGDGTRLSIL.

This chain joins TRBV5-1 and TRBJ1-1, with a possible D match to TRBD1 (6 bases). The CDR3 length is 16 residues. V lost 4 bases to trimming and J lost 3 bases, with 19 bases between them. Looked up from germline, CDR1 is SGHRS and CDR2 is YFSETQ. CDR3: CASSQGQLDRYTEAFF. The CDR3 bases are TGCGCCAGCAGCCAAGGACAGCTGGATCGGTACACTGAAGCTTTCTTT.